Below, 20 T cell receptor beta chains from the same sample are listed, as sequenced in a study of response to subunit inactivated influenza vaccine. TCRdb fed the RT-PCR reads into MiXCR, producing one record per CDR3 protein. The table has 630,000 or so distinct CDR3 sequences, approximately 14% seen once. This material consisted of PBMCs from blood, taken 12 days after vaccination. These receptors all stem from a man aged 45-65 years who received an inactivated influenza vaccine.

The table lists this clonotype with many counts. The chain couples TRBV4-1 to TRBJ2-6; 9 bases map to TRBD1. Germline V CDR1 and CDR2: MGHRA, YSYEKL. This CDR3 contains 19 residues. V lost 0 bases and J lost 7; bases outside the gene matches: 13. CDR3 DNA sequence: TGCGCCAGCAGCCAAGATTCGGGACAGGGAGTACGGGTTGCCAACGTCCTGACTTTC. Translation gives CASSQDSGQGVRVANVLTF.

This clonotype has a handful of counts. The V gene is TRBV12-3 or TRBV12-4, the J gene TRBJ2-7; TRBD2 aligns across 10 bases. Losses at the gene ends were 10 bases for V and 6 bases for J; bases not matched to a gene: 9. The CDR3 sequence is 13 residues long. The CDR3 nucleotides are TGTGCCACCTCAAGCGGGGGGGCCTTCGAGCAGTACTTC. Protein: CATSSGGAFEQYF.

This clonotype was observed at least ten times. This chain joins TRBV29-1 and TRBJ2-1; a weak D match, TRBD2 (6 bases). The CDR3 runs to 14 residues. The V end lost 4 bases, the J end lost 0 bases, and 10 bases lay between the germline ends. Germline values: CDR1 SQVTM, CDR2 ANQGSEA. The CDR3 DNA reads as TGCAGCGTTGTTCTCGGGAGCTCCTACAATGAGCAGTTCTTC. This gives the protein CSVVLGSSYNEQFF.

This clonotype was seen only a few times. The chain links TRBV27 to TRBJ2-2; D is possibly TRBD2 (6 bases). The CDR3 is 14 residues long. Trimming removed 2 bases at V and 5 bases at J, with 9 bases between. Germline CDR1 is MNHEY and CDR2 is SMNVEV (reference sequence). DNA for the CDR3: TGTGCCAGCAGTTTAGGGGAGGTAACCGGGGAGCTGTTTTTT. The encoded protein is CASSLGEVTGELFF.

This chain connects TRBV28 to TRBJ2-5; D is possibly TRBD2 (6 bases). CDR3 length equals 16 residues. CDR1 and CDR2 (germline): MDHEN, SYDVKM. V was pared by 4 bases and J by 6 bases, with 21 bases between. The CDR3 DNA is TGTGCCAGCAGTTCCCCCCTCCCGCCCGGGGGTAAGACCCAGTACTTC. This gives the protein CASSSPLPPGGKTQYF.

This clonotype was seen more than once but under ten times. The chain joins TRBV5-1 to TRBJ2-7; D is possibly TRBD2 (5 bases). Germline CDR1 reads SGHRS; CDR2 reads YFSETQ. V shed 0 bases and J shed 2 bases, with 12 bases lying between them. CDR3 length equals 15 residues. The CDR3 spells CASSLVEGMTYEQYF. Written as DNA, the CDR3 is TGCGCCAGCAGCTTGGTCGAGGGAATGACCTACGAGCAGTACTTC.

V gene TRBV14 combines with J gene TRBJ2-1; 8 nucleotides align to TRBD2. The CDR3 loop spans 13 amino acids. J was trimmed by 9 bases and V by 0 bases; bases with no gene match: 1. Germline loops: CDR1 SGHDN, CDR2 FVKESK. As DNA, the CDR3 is TGTGCCAGCAGCCAAGACCTAGCGGGTGAGCAGTTCTTC. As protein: CASSQDLAGEQFF.

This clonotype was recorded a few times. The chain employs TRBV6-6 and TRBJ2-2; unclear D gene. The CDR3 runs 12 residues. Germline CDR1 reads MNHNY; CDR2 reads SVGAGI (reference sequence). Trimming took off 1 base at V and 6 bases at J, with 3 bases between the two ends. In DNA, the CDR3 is TGTGCCAGCAGTTACTTATCCGGGGAGCTGTTTTTT. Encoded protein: CASSYLSGELFF.

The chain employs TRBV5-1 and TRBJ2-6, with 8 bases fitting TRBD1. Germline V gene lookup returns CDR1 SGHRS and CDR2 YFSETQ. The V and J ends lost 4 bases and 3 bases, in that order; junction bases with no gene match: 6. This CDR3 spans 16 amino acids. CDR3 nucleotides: TGCGCCAGCAGCCTACTACAGGGGGTTGGGGCCAACGTCCTGACTTTC. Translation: CASSLLQGVGANVLTF.

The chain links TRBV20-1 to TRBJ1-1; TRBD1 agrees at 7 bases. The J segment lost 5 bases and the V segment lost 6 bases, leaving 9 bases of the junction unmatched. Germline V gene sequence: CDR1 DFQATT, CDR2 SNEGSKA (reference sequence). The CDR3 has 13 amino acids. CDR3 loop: CSARGLVKTEAFF. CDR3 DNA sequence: TGCAGTGCCAGGGGGTTAGTAAAAACTGAAGCTTTCTTT.

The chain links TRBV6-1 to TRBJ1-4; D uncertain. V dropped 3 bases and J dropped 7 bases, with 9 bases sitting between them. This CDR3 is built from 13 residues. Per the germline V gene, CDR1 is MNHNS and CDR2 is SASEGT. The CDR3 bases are TGTGCCAGCAGTGATTCAGGCGCTGAAAAACTGTTTTTT. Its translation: CASSDSGAEKLFF.

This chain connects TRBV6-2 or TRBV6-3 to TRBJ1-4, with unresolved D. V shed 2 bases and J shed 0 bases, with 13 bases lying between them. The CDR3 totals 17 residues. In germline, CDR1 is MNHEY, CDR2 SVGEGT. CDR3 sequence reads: CASSYRTLDATNEKLFF. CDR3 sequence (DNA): TGTGCCAGCAGTTACCGCACATTGGACGCAACTAATGAAAAACTGTTTTTT.

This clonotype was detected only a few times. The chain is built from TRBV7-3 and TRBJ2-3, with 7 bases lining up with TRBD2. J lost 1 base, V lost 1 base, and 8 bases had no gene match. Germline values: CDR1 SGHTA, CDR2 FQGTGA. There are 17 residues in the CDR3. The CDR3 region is CASSLSGGRPGTDTQYF. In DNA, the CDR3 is TGTGCCAGCAGCTTAAGTGGCGGGAGACCCGGCACAGATACGCAGTATTTT.

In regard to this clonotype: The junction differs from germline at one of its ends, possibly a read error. CDR3 in DNA: TGTGCCAGCAGCCAAGATAAGTACGGAACCGGCTATGGCTACATCTTC. This encodes CASSQDKYGTGYGYIF. The chain employs TRBV4-2 and TRBJ1-2, with D unresolved. Germline CDR1 is LGHNA and CDR2 is YNFKEQ. The CDR3 runs 16 residues.

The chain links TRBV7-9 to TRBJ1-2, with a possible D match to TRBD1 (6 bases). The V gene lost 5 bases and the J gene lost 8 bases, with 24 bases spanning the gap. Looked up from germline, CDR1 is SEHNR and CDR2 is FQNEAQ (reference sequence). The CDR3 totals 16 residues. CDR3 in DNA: TGTGCCAGCAGCGCCCGAAACAGGGTTCGGTCATACGGCTACACCTTC. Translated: CASSARNRVRSYGYTF.

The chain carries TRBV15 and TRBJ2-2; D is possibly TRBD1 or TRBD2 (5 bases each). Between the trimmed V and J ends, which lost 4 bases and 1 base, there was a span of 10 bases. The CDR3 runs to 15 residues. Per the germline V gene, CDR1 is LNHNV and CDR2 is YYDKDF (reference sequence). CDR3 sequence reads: CATSKRDGNTGELFF. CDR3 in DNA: TGTGCCACCAGCAAACGGGACGGGAACACCGGGGAGCTGTTTTTT.

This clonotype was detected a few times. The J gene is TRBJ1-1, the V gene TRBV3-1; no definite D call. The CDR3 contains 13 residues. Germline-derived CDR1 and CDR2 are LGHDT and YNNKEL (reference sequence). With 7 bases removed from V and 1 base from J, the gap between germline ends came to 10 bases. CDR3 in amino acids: CASTLSQNTEAFF. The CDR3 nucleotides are TGTGCCAGCACACTTTCACAGAACACTGAAGCTTTCTTT. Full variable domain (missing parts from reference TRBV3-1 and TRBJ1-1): DTAVSQTPKYLVTQMGNDKSIKCEQNLGHDTMYWYKQDSKKFLKIMFSYNNKELIINETVPNRFSPKSPDKAHLNLHINSLELGDSAVYFCASTLSQNTEAFFGQGTRLTVV.

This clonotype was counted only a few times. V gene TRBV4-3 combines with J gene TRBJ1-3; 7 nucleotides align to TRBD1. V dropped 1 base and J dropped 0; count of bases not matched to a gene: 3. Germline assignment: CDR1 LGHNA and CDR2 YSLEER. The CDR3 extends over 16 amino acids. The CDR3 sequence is CASSQATGSSGNTIYF. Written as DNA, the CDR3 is TGCGCCAGCAGCCAAGCGACAGGGAGCTCTGGAAACACCATATATTTT.

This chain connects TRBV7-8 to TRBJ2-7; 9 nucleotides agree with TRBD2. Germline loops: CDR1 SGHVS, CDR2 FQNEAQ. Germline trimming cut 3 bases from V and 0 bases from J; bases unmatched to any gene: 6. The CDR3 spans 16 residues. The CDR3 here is CASSFLTSGYSYEQYF. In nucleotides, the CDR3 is TGTGCCAGCAGCTTTCTCACTAGCGGGTACTCCTACGAGCAGTACTTC.

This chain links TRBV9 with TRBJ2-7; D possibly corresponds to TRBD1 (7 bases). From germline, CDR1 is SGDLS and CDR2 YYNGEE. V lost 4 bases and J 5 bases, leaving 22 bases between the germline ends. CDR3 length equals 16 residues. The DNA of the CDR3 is TGTGCCAGCAGCCCTCCCCAGACAGGGAGGATCCACGAGCAGTACTTC. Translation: CASSPPQTGRIHEQYF.